Following are 2 T cell receptor beta chains from one sample sequenced in a study of blood T cell repertoires in COVID-19. Clones were read by immunoSEQ multiplex PCR, and TCRdb kept only the in-frame ones, dropping some. The sample includes around 95,000 clones, approximately 87% of them seen just once. Sequencing was carried out using peripheral blood. These receptors all stem from a human donor in a cohort sampled during active COVID-19.

The chain links TRBV4-3 to TRBJ1-1, with D possibly being TRBD1 (6 bases). Germline V lookup: CDR1 LGHNA, CDR2 YSLEER. The CDR3 covers 17 residues. V was pared by 0 bases and J by 1 base, with 15 bases between. The CDR3 here is CASSQDVGALKNTEAFF. The CDR3 nucleotides read TGCGCCAGCAGCCAAGATGTGGGGGCCCTAAAGAACACTGAAGCTTTCTTT.

This clone has a handful of counts. CDR3 coding DNA: TGCAGCGTTGGAGGACAGGGTGGAGAAAAACTGTTTTTT. It yields the protein CSVGGQGGEKLFF. The chain recombines TRBV29-1 with TRBJ1-4; TRBD1 matches at 8 bases. Per germline, CDR1 SQVTM and CDR2 ANQGSEA. After removal of 4 bases from V and 8 bases from J, the junction contained 6 bases not matched to a gene. This CDR3 contains 13 residues.